The next 2 T cell receptor beta chains were all read from a single sample in a study of blood T cell repertoires in COVID-19. Sequencing used immunoSEQ multiplex PCR; TCRdb keeps in-frame clones, though not all of them. This repertoire shows fewer than 200,000 clones, roughly 87% found once; its top ten account for 20% to 25%. Sequences were obtained from peripheral blood. The receptor source for this set is a man between 60 and 75 years old with active or convalescent COVID-19.

The chain joins TRBV11-3 to TRBJ2-3, with TRBD2 matching over 8 bases. V shed 1 base and J 3 bases; nucleotides not matched to a gene: 6. The CDR3 runs 16 residues. Germline CDR1 reads SGHNT; CDR2 reads YENEEA. This CDR3 reads CASSLGLAGLTDTQYF. The CDR3 DNA follows: TGTGCCAGCAGCTTAGGATTAGCGGGGCTGACAGATACGCAGTATTTT.

This rearrangement joins TRBV11-2 to TRBJ2-2; 7 positions match TRBD2. V dropped 2 bases and J dropped 2; count of bases not matched to a gene: 2. CDR3 length equals 15 residues. In germline, CDR1 is SGHAT, CDR2 FQNNGV. CDR3 nucleotides: TGTGCCAGCAGCTTAATGACTAGCAACACCGGGGAGCTGTTTTTT. It yields the protein CASSLMTSNTGELFF.